Each of the 22 T cell receptor beta chains below was sequenced from the same sample in a study of blood T cells in healthy people across ages (dated by TCRdb to 2014 to 2015). The library was obtained by 5' RACE. The sequencer was an Illumina HiSeq 2500. The second PCR ran for roughly 7 to 11 cycles and used a J-beta primer mix along with a sample-barcoded 5' primer. The raw public reads went through TCRdb reprocessing: fastp at Q25, MiXCR clone calling, in-frame beta chains kept. When rows share a CDR3 protein, they turn into one entry using the most common DNA and genes. In all, the sample holds roughly 640,000 distinct CDR3 sequences, and about 30% of those were seen once. Around 14% of the sample is in the top ten clones. Sequences were obtained from blood. The receptor source for this set is a woman of 80 years or more in good health.

Of note for this clonotype: A much larger clonotype is one base distant, so this may be a read error. The J gene is TRBJ1-5, the V gene TRBV2; D not resolved. The CDR3 has 14 amino acids. Trimming removed 6 bases from V and 5 bases from J, with 14 bases in between. Germline loops: CDR1 SNHLY, CDR2 FYNNEI. In DNA, the CDR3 is TGTGCCAGCAGCGTGGGCAGCGACCATCAGCCCCAGCATTTT. This sequence encodes CASSVGSDHQPQHF. Looking up the rest from reference TRBV2 and TRBJ1-5 gives the full variable domain: EPEVTQTPSHQVTQMGQEVILRCVPISNHLYFYWYRQILGQKVEFLVSFYNNEISEKSEIFDDQFSVERPDGSNFTLKIRSTKLEDSAMYFCASSVGSDHQPQHFGDGTRLSIL.

This clonotype was seen a handful of times. This may come from a read error, since a much larger clone is one base off. CDR3 DNA sequence: TGCAGTGCTCGGTGGACGCAAACCTATGGCTACACCTTC. Its protein product is CSARWTQTYGYTF. This rearrangement joins TRBV20-1 to TRBJ1-2; D remains ambiguous. Germline-derived CDR1 and CDR2 are DFQATT and SNEGSKA (reference sequence). This CDR3 has 13 residues. Trimming took off 5 bases at V and 4 bases at J, with 14 bases between the two ends.

Comment on this clonotype: One end of the junction does not line up with germline, which may come from a read error. The chain is built from TRBV7-9 and TRBJ2-1, with D tentatively TRBD2 (5 bases). The CDR3 totals 16 residues. Germline V gives CDR1 SEHNR, CDR2 FQNEAQ (reference sequence). The CDR3 here is CASSGRDGSSYNGQFF. CDR3 nucleotides: TGTGCCAGCAGCGGAAGAGATGGGAGCTCCTACAATGGGCAGTTCTTC.

Of note for this clonotype: Mismatch with germline at one junction end may stem from a read error. This chain links TRBV20-1 with TRBJ2-1, with D tentatively TRBD2 (5 bases). This CDR3 has 11 amino acids. Germline lookup yields CDR1 DFQATT and CDR2 SNEGSKA (reference sequence). This CDR3 reads CSATTLGERFF. CDR3 coding DNA: TGCAGTGCGACTACGTTGGGCGAGCGGTTCTTC.

This clonotype has only a few counts. The chain is built from TRBV20-1 and TRBJ2-3; 9 bases are shared with TRBD2. The CDR3 has 14 amino acids. Germline V gives CDR1 DFQATT, CDR2 SNEGSKA (reference sequence). V lost 6 bases, J lost 4 bases, and 8 bases stayed unmatched. CDR3 DNA sequence: TGCAGTGCACCCTCGGCGGGGGGGGCAGATACGCAGTATTTT. Its translation: CSAPSAGGADTQYF.

This clonotype was counted at least ten times. The chain carries TRBV9 and TRBJ2-1; maybe TRBD1 (6 bases). Germline V CDR1 and CDR2: SGDLS, YYNGEE. The CDR3 is made up of 15 amino acids. Trimming cost V 4 bases and J 6 bases, with 17 bases left between them. CDR3 residues: CASSRTGFRSNEQFF. CDR3 bases: TGTGCCAGCAGCCGTACAGGGTTCCGATCCAATGAGCAGTTCTTC.

The chain couples TRBV12-3 or TRBV12-4 to TRBJ2-3, with D unclear. V lost 4 bases to trimming and J lost 0 bases, with 11 bases between them. There are 15 residues in the CDR3. CDR3 sequence: CASSSGEVSTDTQYF. The CDR3 nucleotides are TGTGCCAGCAGTTCAGGTGAAGTGAGCACAGATACGCAGTATTTT.

This clonotype was counted a single time. It may be a read error: a sequence one base away is much more abundant. CDR3 nucleotide sequence: TGTGCCAGCGGGGGGGACAGGGCTGAAAAACTGTTTTTT. Translated, it gives CASGGDRAEKLFF. This sequence joins TRBV10-3 and TRBJ1-4; TRBD1 matches at 9 bases. V lost 10 bases to trimming and J lost 7 bases; unmatched junction nucleotides: 7. CDR1 is ENHRY, CDR2 SYGVKD, per germline. The CDR3 sequence is 13 residues long.

This clonotype was counted only a few times. A much larger clone is a single base away; this may be a read error. The chain links TRBV15 to TRBJ2-3; 8 positions agree with TRBD1. The CDR3 has 16 residues. The V gene's germline CDR1 is LNHNV and CDR2 YYDKDF (reference sequence). J was trimmed by 3 bases and V by 0 bases; bases with no gene match: 5. DNA of the CDR3: TGTGCCACCAGCAGAGAGCAGGGGGCGCGGACAGATACGCAGTATTTT. The encoded protein is CATSREQGARTDTQYF.

Regarding this clonotype: A much larger clone lies one base from this, so it may be a read error. This chain uses TRBV27 with TRBJ1-6; the D gene is possibly TRBD1 (5 bases). V was trimmed by 6 bases and J by 7 bases, leaving 13 bases between them. The CDR3 covers 14 residues. Germline CDR1 MNHEY, CDR2 SMNVEV (reference sequence). CDR3 protein: CASRLGTGNSPLHF. The CDR3 DNA reads as TGTGCCAGCAGGTTAGGGACGGGGAATTCACCCCTCCACTTT.

The gene calls are TRBV15 and TRBJ2-6; D is uncertain. V gave up 5 bases and J gave up 0 bases, with 8 bases separating them. Germline CDR1 and CDR2: LNHNV and YYDKDF (reference sequence). The CDR3 totals 15 residues. The CDR3 spells CATSRRGSGANVLTF. CDR3 nucleotide sequence: TGTGCCACCAGCCGCAGAGGCTCTGGGGCCAACGTCCTGACTTTC.

This clonotype was detected many times. V usage is TRBV4-1 and J usage is TRBJ2-5, with D perhaps matching TRBD2 (6 bases). Trimming cost V 0 bases and J 5 bases, with 19 bases left between them. The germline gives CDR1 MGHRA, CDR2 YSYEKL. The CDR3 extends over 17 amino acids. For the CDR3, the DNA is TGCGCCAGCAGCCAAGATCTTCGGGCGGGGAGTATGGAGACCCAGTACTTC. Protein sequence: CASSQDLRAGSMETQYF.

In its sample, this clonotype was seen many times. The rearrangement joins TRBV10-2 to TRBJ1-2, with TRBD1 matching over 7 bases. V lost 8 bases to trimming and J lost 8 bases; unmatched junction nucleotides: 5. CDR3 length: 11 amino acids. Per the germline V gene, CDR1 is WSHSY and CDR2 is SAAADI. The CDR3 DNA reads TGCGCCAGCCGGGGACAGCACGGCTACACCTTC. This sequence encodes CASRGQHGYTF.

The J gene is TRBJ1-6, the V gene TRBV20-1; the D gene is possibly TRBD1 (5 bases). From germline, CDR1 is DFQATT and CDR2 SNEGSKA (reference sequence). Trimming pared 3 bases from V and 7 bases from J, leaving 13 bases between. CDR3 size: 14 residues. The CDR3 loop reads CSASRDGPNSPLHF. The CDR3 DNA sequence: TGCAGTGCTAGCAGGGACGGACCCAATTCACCCCTCCACTTT.

Comment on this clonotype: With a much larger clone just one base away, this may be a read error. J is TRBJ2-3 and V is TRBV6-2 or TRBV6-3, with 11 bases fitting TRBD2. The ends lost 2 bases at V and 4 bases at J; junction bases unmatched: 8. Germline-derived CDR1 and CDR2 are MNHEY and SVGEGT. The CDR3 is 17 amino acids. CDR3 sequence reads: CASSYSLAGGFADTQYF. CDR3 bases: TGTGCCAGCAGTTACAGTCTAGCGGGGGGCTTCGCAGATACGCAGTATTTT.

This clonotype was seen a handful of times. The gene calls are TRBV6-1 and TRBJ1-5; unclear D gene. This CDR3 has 14 residues. V was trimmed by 0 bases and J by 0 bases, leaving 3 bases between them. Germline V gene lookup returns CDR1 MNHNS and CDR2 SASEGT. CDR3 coding DNA: TGTGCCAGCAGTGAAGCGAATAGCAATCAGCCCCAGCATTTT. Protein: CASSEANSNQPQHF.

V and J are TRBV20-1 and TRBJ2-3; 9 nucleotides agree with TRBD2. This CDR3 has 15 amino acids. Unmatched junction bases numbered 6, after V lost 3 bases and J lost 2 bases. Germline CDR1 DFQATT, CDR2 SNEGSKA (reference sequence). The CDR3 here is CSASKRGANTDTQYF. The CDR3 bases are TGCAGTGCTAGTAAGCGGGGGGCCAACACAGATACGCAGTATTTT.

The rearrangement joins TRBV6-5 to TRBJ1-1, with TRBD1 as a possible D gene (5 bases). Germline CDR1 reads MNHEY; CDR2 reads SVGAGI. The CDR3 is 14 amino acids. Between the trimmed V and J ends, which lost 4 bases and 3 bases, there was a span of 12 bases. The CDR3 spells CASSSWGGDTEAFF. In DNA form, the CDR3 reads TGTGCCAGCAGTTCCTGGGGGGGGGACACTGAAGCTTTCTTT.

The sample holds many counts of this clonotype. The chain employs TRBV12-5 and TRBJ2-7; 7 nucleotides align to TRBD1. Germline V gene lookup returns CDR1 LGHNT and CDR2 FRNRAP. The length of the CDR3 is 15 residues. V shed 3 bases, J shed 0 bases, and the junction held 5 bases outside the gene matches. CDR3 nucleotides: TGTGCTAGTGGTTTTCAACAGGGGAGCTCCTACGAGCAGTACTTC. Residues: CASGFQQGSSYEQYF.

Comments on this clonotype: A much larger clone sits a single nucleotide away, making a read error possible. The chain employs TRBV30 and TRBJ2-5; 7 bases align to TRBD1. Germline V gene sequence: CDR1 GTSNPN, CDR2 SVGIG (reference sequence). The CDR3 spans 11 residues. CDR3 in DNA: TGTGCCGGGAGTGGACAGGACACCCAGTACTTC. As protein: CAGSGQDTQYF.

With respect to this clonotype: The junction shows a germline mismatch at one end, possibly a read error. The rearrangement joins TRBV7-2 to TRBJ2-7; TRBD2 matches 13 bases. This CDR3 has 17 residues. Germline CDR1 and CDR2: SGHTA and FQGNSA. CDR3 protein: CAGSWAPGLAGRNEQYF. CDR3 coding DNA: TGTGCCGGCAGCTGGGCACCGGGACTAGCGGGGAGAAATGAGCAGTACTTC.

In nucleotides, the CDR3 is TGTGCCAGCAGTTACGCGGGACAGACGATCTCACTAGCCAAAAACATTCAGTACTTC. Its translation is CASSYAGQTISLAKNIQYF. The chain combines TRBV6-2 or TRBV6-3 with TRBJ2-7; D is possibly TRBD1 (7 bases). The J call could be wrong; TRBJ2-4 is a better fit for the DNA end. Germline assignment: CDR1 MNHEY and CDR2 SVGEGT. The CDR3 consists of 19 residues.